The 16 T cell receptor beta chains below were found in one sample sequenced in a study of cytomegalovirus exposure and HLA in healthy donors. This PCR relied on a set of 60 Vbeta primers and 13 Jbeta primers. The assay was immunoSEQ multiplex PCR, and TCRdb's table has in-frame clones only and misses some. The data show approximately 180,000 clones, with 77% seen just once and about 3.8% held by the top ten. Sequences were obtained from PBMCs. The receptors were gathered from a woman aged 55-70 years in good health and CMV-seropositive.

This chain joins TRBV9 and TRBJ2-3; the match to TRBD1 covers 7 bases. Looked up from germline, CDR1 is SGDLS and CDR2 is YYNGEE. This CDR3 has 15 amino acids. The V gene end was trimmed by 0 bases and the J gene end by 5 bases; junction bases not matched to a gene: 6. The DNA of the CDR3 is TGTGCCAGCAGCGTAGTAGGGGGCGCGTTAGATACGCAGTATTTT. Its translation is CASSVVGGALDTQYF.

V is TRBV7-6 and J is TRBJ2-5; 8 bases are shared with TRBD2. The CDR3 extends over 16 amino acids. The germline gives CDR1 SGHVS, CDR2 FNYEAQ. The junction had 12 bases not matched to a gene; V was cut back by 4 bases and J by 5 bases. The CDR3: CASSSMTVKRGETQYF. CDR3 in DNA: TGTGCCAGCAGCTCTATGACTGTCAAGCGGGGGGAGACCCAGTACTTC.

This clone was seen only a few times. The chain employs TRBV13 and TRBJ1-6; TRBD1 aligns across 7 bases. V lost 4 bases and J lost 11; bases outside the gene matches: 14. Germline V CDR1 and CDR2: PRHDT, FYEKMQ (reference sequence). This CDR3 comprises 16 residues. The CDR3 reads CASSSMGGSTGPPLHF. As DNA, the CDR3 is TGTGCCAGCAGCTCCATGGGGGGATCGACAGGGCCACCCCTCCACTTT.

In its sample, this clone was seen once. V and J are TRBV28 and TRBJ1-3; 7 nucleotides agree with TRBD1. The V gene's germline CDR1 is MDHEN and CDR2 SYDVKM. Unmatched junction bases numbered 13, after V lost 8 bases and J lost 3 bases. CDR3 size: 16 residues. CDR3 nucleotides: TGTGCCAGCGCTCCCCAGGGGGTGGGGTATGGAAACACCATATATTTT. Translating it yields CASAPQGVGYGNTIYF.

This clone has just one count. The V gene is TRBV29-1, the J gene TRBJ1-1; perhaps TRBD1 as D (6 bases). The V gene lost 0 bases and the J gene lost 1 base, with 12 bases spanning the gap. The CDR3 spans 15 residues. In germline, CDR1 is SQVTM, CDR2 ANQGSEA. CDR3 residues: CSVEDLSRGNTEAFF. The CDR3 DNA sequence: TGCAGCGTTGAAGATTTGAGCAGGGGGAACACTGAAGCTTTCTTT.

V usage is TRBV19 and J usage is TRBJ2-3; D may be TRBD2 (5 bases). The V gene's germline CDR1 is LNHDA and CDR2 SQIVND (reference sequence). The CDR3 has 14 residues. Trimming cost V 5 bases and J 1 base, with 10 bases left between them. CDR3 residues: CASSRRGGTDTQYF. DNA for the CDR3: TGTGCCAGTAGTCGTCGGGGTGGCACAGATACGCAGTATTTT.

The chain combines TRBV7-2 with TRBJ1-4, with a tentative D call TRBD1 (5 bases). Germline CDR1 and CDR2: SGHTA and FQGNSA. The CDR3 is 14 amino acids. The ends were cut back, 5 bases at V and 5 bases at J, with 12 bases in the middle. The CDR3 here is CASSILTVNEKLFF. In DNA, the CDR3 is TGTGCCAGCAGCATCCTGACAGTAAATGAAAAACTGTTTTTT.

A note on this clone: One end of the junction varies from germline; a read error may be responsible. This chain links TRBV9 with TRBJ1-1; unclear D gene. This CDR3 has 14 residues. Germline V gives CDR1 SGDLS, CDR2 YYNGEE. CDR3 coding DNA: TGTGCCAGCAGCGTCGCAGTCAGGAACATTGAAGCTTTCTTT. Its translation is CASSVAVRNIEAFF.

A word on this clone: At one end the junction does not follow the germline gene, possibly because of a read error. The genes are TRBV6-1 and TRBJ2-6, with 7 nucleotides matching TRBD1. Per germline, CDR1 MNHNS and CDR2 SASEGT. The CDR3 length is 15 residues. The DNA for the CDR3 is TGTGCCAGCAGGACAGGGTTAACTGGGGCCAACGGCCTGACTTTC. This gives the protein CASRTGLTGANGLTF.

CDR3 sequence (DNA): TGTGCTACAGGGGGGAACTACGAGCAGTACTTC. It specifies CATGGNYEQYF. The genes are TRBV30 and TRBJ2-7, with 8 positions matching TRBD1. The CDR3 has 11 residues. CDR1 and CDR2 (germline): GTSNPN, SVGIG (reference sequence).

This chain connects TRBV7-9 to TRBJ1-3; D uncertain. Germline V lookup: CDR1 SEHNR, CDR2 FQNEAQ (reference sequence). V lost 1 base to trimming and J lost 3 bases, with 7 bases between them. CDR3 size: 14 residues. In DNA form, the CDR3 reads TGTGCCAGCAGCTTAGGACTCCTTGGAAACACCATATATTTT. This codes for CASSLGLLGNTIYF. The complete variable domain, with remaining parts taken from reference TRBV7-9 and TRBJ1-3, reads DTGVSQNPRHKITKRGQNVTFRCDPISEHNRLYWYRQTLGQGPEFLTYFQNEAQLEKSRLLSDRFSAERPKGSFSTLEIQRTEQGDSAMYLCASSLGLLGNTIYFGEGSWLTVV.

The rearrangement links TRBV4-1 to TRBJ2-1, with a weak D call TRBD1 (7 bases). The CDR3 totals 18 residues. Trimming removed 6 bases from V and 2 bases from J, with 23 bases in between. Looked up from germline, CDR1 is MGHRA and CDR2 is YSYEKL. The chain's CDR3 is CASSPITFQGGTYNEQFF. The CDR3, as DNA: TGCGCCAGCAGTCCGATAACATTCCAGGGGGGCACCTACAATGAGCAGTTCTTC.

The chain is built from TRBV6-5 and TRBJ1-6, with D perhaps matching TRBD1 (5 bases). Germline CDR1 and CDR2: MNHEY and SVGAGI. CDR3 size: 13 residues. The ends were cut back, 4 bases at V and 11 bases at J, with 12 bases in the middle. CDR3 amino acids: CASSFGTGTPLHF. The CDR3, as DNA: TGTGCCAGCAGTTTTGGGACTGGAACACCCCTCCACTTT.

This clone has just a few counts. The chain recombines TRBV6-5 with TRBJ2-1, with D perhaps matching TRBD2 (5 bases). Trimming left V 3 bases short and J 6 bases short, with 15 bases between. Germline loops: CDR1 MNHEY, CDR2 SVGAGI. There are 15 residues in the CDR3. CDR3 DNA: TGTGCCAGCAGTTATTCTGCGGGCGTGAGCAATGAGCAGTTCTTC. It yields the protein CASSYSAGVSNEQFF.

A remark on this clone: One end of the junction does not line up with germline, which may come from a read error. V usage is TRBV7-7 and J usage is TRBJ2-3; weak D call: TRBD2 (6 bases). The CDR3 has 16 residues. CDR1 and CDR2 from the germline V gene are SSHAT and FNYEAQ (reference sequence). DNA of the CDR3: TGTGCTAGCAGCCTAGAGCAAGCGGGCCTCACAGATACGCAGTATTTT. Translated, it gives CASSLEQAGLTDTQYF.

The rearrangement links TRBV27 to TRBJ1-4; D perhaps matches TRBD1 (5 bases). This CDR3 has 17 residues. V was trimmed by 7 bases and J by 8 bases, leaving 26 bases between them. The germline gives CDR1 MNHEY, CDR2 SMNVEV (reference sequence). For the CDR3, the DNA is TGTGCCAGCACCTTCCGTGGGGGTCCGGGACGGGGGGAAAAACTGTTTTTT. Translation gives CASTFRGGPGRGEKLFF.